This T cell receptor beta chain was profiled in a study of immune characterization of retroperitoneal liposarcoma. CDR1 is MNHNS, CDR2 SASEGT, per germline. The CDR3 sequence is 13 residues long. V lost 6 bases and J lost 5, with 10 bases in between. Only a few counts were recorded for this clonotype. Each CDR3 protein is one row after TCRdb ran MiXCR on the PCR reads. The data contain about 10,000 distinct CDR3 sequences, 20% to 30% of them singletons. The clonotype was recovered from a male donor with retroperitoneal liposarcoma. This chain uses TRBV6-1 with TRBJ2-2; D is ambiguous. Sequencing was carried out using blood. CDR3 nucleotides: TGTGCCAGCAGCCAGGACCCGACCGGGGAGCTGTTTTTT. Translating it yields CASSQDPTGELFF.